This T cell receptor beta chain was observed in a study of blood T cells in healthy people across ages. About the study: Per two T cells, template switching captured roughly one barcoded beta molecule. Whole-study findings and limits: The fall in TCR beta diversity per million T cells was roughly linear with age. CMV status of donors was unknown, possibly confounding expanded clonotype changes.

Trimming shortened V by 7 bases and J by 6 bases, and 7 bases separated the two germline ends. CDR3 length: 11 amino acids. CDR1 and CDR2 (germline): SGDLS, YYNGEE. In this sample, this clonotype turned up a few times. The antigen is unknown. Donors were systemically healthy Caucasian individuals from Russia aged roughly 6 to 95 years. With a J-beta primer mix and a sample-barcoded 5' primer, a second PCR ran about 7 to 12 cycles. TCRdb re-derived calls from the 5' RACE reads in MiXCR, one entry per CDR3 protein. The table lists 800,000 or so distinct CDR3 sequences, around two thirds of them singletons, with roughly 25% in the top ten.

The rearrangement links TRBV9 to TRBJ1-4, with D possibly TRBD1 on 5 matching bases. Sequencing used blood. The clonotype comes from a man in his thirties or forties in good health. The CDR3 DNA is TGTGCCAGCGGCAGGGATGAAAAACTGTTTTTT. Its protein is CASGRDEKLFF. Supplemented by reference TRBV9 and TRBJ1-4, the full variable domain reads DSGVTQTPKHLITATGQRVTLRCSPRSGDLSVYWYQQSLDQGLQFLIQYYNGEERAKGNILERFSAQQFPDLHSELNLSSLELGDSALYFCASGRDEKLFFGSGTQLSVL.